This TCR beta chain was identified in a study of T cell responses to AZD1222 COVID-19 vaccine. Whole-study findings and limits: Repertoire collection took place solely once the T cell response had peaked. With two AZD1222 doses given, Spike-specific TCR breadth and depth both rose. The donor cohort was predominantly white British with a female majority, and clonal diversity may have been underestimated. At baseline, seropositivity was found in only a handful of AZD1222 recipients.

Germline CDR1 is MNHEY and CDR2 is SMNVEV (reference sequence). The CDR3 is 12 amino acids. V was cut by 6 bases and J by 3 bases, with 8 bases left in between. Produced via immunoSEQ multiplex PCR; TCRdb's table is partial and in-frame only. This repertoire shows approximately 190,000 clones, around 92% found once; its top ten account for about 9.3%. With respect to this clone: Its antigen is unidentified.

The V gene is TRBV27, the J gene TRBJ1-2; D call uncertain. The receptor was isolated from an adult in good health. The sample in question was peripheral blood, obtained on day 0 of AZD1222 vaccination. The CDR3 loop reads CASRGTHYGYTF. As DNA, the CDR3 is TGTGCCAGCAGGGGCACTCACTATGGCTACACCTTC.